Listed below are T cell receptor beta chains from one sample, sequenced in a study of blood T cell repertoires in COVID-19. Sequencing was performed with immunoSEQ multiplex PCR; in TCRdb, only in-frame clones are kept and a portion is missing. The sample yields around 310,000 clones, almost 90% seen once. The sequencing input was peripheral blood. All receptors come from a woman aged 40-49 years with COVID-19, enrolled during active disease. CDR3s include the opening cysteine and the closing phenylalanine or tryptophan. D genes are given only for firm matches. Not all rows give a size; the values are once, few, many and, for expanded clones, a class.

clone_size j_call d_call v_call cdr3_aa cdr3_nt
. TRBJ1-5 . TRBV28 CASHLGVWQPQHF TGTGCCAGCCACCTAGGGGTTTGGCAGCCCCAGCATTTT
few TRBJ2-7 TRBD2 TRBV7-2 CASSATGRDEQYF TGTGCCAGCAGCGCAACGGGGAGGGACGAGCAGTACTTC
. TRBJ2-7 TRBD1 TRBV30 CAWKGDSYEQYF TGTGCCTGGAAGGGGGACAGTTACGAGCAGTACTTC
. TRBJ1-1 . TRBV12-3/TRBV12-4 CASSLNQYTEAFF TGTGCCAGCAGTTTAAATCAGTACACTGAAGCTTTCTTT
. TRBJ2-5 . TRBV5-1 CASSDGQSQETQYF TGCGCCAGCAGCGACGGACAGAGTCAAGAGACCCAGTACTTC
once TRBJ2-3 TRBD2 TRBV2 CASTGTSGSSTDTQYF TGTGCCAGCACCGGGACTAGCGGTTCTAGCACAGATACGCAGTATTTT
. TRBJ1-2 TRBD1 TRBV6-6 CASTDRRAGYTF TGTGCCAGCACGGACAGGCGAGCGGGCTACACCTTC
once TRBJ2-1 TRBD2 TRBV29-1 CSVEGVQGTSAYNEQFF TGCAGCGTTGAAGGTGTCCAGGGGACTAGCGCCTACAATGAGCAGTTCTTC
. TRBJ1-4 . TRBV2 CASSQVWGGGEKLFF TGTGCCAGCAGTCAGGTCTGGGGAGGAGGTGAAAAACTGTTTTTT
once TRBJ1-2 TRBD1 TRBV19 CASSRDRGGDIHGYTF TGTGCCAGTAGTCGGGACAGGGGAGGGGATATCCATGGCTACACCTTC
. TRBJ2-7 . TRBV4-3 CASSQDYSYEQYF TGCGCCAGCAGCCAAGACTACTCCTACGAGCAGTACTTC
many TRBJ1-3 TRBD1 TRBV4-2 CASSQEPTGRGGGNTIYF TGTGCCAGCAGCCAAGAACCGACAGGGCGGGGGGGTGGAAACACCATATATTTT
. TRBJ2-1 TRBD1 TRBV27 CASSPSIGTGPHNEQFF TGTGCCAGCAGTCCGAGCATTGGGACAGGGCCTCACAATGAGCAGTTCTTC
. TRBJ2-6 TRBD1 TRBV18 CASGGPDRASGANVLTF TGTGCCAGCGGCGGGCCGGACAGGGCATCCGGGGCCAACGTCCTGACTTTC
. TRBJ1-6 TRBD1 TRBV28 CASSSTGADSPLHF TGTGCCAGCAGTTCGACAGGGGCGGATTCACCCCTCCACTTT
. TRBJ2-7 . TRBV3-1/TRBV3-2 CASSQGGVGKGDF TGTGCCAGCAGCCAAGGTGGGGTAGGAAAGGGGGACTTC
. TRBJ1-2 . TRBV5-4 CASSPRVGGYGYTF TGTGCCAGCAGCCCGAGGGTAGGGGGCTATGGCTACACCTTC
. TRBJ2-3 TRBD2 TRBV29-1 CSVELRESTDTQYF TGCAGCGTTGAATTGCGGGAGAGCACAGATACGCAGTATTTT
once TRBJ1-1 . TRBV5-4 CASSTAGVAAEAFF TGTGCCAGCAGCACCGCAGGGGTAGCAGCTGAAGCTTTCTTT
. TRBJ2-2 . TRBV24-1 CATSGPGRENTGELFF TGTGCCACCAGTGGCCCTGGACGGGAGAACACCGGGGAGCTGTTTTTT
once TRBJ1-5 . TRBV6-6 CASSGGRQPQHF TGTGCCAGTTCTGGGGGGAGACAGCCCCAGCATTTT
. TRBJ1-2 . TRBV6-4 CARSSSPNYGYTF TGTGCCAGATCCTCAAGCCCGAACTATGGCTACACCTTC
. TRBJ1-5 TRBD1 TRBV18 CASSPDRRSNQPQHF TGTGCCAGCTCACCGGACAGGAGGAGCAATCAGCCCCAGCATTTT
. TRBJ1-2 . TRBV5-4 CASSLGQTYYGYTF TGTGCCAGCAGCTTGGGACAGACCTACTATGGCTACACCTTC
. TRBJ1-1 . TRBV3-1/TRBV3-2 CASSQLTRSEAFF TGTGCCAGCAGCCAATTGACACGTTCTGAAGCTTTCTTT
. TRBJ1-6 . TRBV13 CASTPDRTYGPPLHF TGTGCCAGCACCCCCGACAGGACCTATGGGCCACCCCTCCACTTT
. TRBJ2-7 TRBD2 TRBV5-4 CASSLVGLAGDEQYF TGTGCCAGCAGCTTGGTGGGACTAGCGGGAGACGAGCAGTACTTC
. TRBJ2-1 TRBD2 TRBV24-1 CATSESRTSGYNEQFF TGTGCCACCAGTGAAAGTAGGACTAGCGGTTACAATGAGCAGTTCTTC
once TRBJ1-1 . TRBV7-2 CASSHPQDTEAFF TGTGCCAGCAGCCATCCACAAGACACTGAAGCTTTCTTT
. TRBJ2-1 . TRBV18 CASSPGRGTYNEQFF TGTGCCAGCTCACCGGGACGAGGGACTTACAATGAGCAGTTCTTC
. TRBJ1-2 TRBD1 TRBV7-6 CASSSQGAANYGYTF TGTGCCAGCAGCTCACAGGGGGCTGCTAACTATGGCTACACCTTC
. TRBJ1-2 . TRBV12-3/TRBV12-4 CASSLESLYGYTF TGTGCCAGCAGTTTAGAGAGCCTCTATGGCTACACCTTC
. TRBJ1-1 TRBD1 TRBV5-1 CASSFDRGGEAFF TGCGCCAGCAGCTTTGACAGGGGAGGAGAAGCTTTCTTT
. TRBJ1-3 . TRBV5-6 CASSYRVLSGNTIYF TGTGCCAGCAGCTACAGGGTCCTCTCTGGAAACACCATATATTTT
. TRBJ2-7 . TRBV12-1 CASSFTRAEGLAGAVFIPPGQYF TGTGCCAGCAGCTTTACCAGGGCAGAAGGACTAGCGGGAGCGGTTTTTATTCCCCCAGGGCAGTACTTC
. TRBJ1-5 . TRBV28 CASSFYRQINQPQHF TGTGCCAGCAGTTTCTACCGACAGATCAATCAGCCCCAGCATTTT
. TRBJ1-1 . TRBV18 CASSPLRDLNTEAFF TGTGCCAGCTCACCACTGAGGGACTTGAACACTGAAGCTTTCTTT
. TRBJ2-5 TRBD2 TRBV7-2 CASSPGLAEETQYF TGTGCCAGCAGCCCGGGACTAGCGGAAGAGACCCAGTACTTC
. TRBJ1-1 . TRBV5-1 CASSSNSGANLNTEAFF TGCGCCAGCAGCTCCAACTCAGGGGCAAATTTAAACACTGAAGCTTTCTTT
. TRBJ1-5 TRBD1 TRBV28 CASSLGTGINQPQHF TGTGCCAGCAGTTTAGGGACAGGTATCAATCAGCCCCAGCATTTT
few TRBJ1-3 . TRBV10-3 CAAGKGSGNTIYF TGTGCCGCCGGGAAGGGAAGTGGAAACACCATATATTTT
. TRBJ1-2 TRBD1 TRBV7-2 CASSTRDREGNYGYTF TGTGCCAGCAGCACTCGGGACAGGGAGGGGAACTATGGCTACACCTTC
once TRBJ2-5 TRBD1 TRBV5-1 CASSAGTEETQYF TGCGCCAGCAGCGCCGGGACAGAAGAGACCCAGTACTTC
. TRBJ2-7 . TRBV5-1 CASSLDVSSYEQYF TGCGCCAGCAGCTTGGACGTGAGCTCCTACGAGCAGTACTTC
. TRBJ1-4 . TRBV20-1 CSASRGKLFF TGCAGTGCTTCCCGGGGAAAACTGTTTTTT
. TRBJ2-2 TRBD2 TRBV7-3 CASSLNAGATTGELFF TGTGCCAGCAGCTTAAATGCGGGAGCTACCACCGGGGAGCTGTTTTTT
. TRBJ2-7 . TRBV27 CASSQGIHEQYF TGTGCCAGTTCCCAGGGAATTCACGAGCAGTACTTC
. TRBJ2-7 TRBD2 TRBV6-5 CASSYSGGGTAYEQYF TGTGCCAGCAGTTACTCTGGGGGAGGGACTGCCTACGAGCAGTACTTC
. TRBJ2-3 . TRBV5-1 CASSWGTVRTDTQYF TGCGCCAGCAGCTGGGGGACTGTACGCACAGATACGCAGTATTTT
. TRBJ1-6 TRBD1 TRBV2 CASSYRGGESNSPLHF TGTGCCAGCAGTTACAGGGGGGGTGAGTCTAATTCACCCCTCCACTTT
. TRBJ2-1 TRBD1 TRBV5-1 CASSLDRGHGNEQFF TGCGCCAGCAGCTTGGACAGGGGGCACGGGAATGAGCAGTTCTTC
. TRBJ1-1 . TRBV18 CASSPGSLNTEAFF TGTGCCAGCTCACCCGGGAGTTTGAACACTGAAGCTTTCTTT
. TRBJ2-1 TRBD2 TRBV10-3 CAISPRGLAGGSSYNEQFF TGTGCCATCAGTCCTAGGGGACTAGCGGGGGGAAGCTCCTACAATGAGCAGTTCTTC
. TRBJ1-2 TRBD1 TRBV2 CASSPDRVGGYTF TGTGCCAGCAGTCCCGACAGGGTGGGTGGCTACACCTTC